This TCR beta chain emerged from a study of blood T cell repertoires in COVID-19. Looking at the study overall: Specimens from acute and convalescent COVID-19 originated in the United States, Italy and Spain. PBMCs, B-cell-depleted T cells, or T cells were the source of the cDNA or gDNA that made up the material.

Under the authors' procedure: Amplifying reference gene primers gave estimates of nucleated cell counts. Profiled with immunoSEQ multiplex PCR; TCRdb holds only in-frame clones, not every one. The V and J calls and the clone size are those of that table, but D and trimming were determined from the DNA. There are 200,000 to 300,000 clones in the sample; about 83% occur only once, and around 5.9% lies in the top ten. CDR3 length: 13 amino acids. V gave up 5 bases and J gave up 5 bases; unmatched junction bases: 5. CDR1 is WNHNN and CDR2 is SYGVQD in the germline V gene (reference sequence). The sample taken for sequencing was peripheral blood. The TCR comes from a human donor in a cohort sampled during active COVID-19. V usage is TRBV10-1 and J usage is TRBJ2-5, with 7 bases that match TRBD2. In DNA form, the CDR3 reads TGCGCCAGCAGTCCGACTAGCTACGAGACCCAGTACTTC. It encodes CASSPTSYETQYF.